This TCR beta chain derives from a study of T cells in Graves' hyperthyroidism and ophthalmopathy (dated by TCRdb to the late 2010s). General notes on the study: Peripheral blood was collected at initial diagnosis, before any treatment. The paper describes TCR Vbeta CDR3 sequencing of 135 peripheral blood samples, made up of roughly 45 ophthalmopathy patients, around 78 hyperthyroidism patients and approximately 17 progressor patients. A discovery cohort of 95 to 100 patients, roughly 40 with Graves' ophthalmopathy and more than 55 with stable Graves' hyperthyroidism, was used to find distinguishing TCR V-J signatures. Whether ophthalmopathy could be predicted prospectively was tested in an independent validation cohort made up of 18 to 20 hyperthyroidism patients plus 17 patients who later progressed to ophthalmopathy. After blood sampling, hyperthyroidism patients were treated with methimazole at a starting dose of 30 mg daily, and ophthalmopathy patients were treated with high-dose intravenous methylprednisolone. The study also compared thyroid tissue and blood T-cell repertoires from more than 5 Graves' hyperthyroidism patients. The 100 discovery patients were randomly split 7:3 into training and test sets.

On the study overall, not on this receptor specifically: Sample size was not statistically predetermined, and investigators were not blinded to group allocation. Most expanded thyroid clonotypes (frequency above 0.001) were also detected in blood, suggesting blood repertoires may reflect thyroid immune responses. In cross-validation, a model built on a 13 V-J signature told ophthalmopathy apart from stable hyperthyroidism with approximately 91% sensitivity and roughly 81% specificity, and in testing the same model reached 80%/75%. During validation, the model predicted progression to ophthalmopathy a median of around 7 months ahead of onset, with around 71% sensitivity and 72.22% specificity.

As encoded in the germline V gene, CDR1 is SGHRS while CDR2 is YFSETQ. The cysteine opens and the phenylalanine closes a CDR3 of 14 amino acids. Left in the record is the CDR3 DNA by itself, 42 bases read in frame from the first base. Trimming at the junction amounts to 3 bases on V and 2 bases on J, and the germline ends lie 12 bases apart. The TCR beta CDR3 regions were amplified from the RNA transcripts. The TCR CDR3 was subjected to a first round of RT-PCR using the HTBI primer set and the Qiagen OneStep RT-PCR kit. The libraries were constructed in a second round of multiplex PCR and then size-selected and purified. The libraries were sequenced on an Illumina HiSeq2000 using paired-end 100 bp reads. On the authors' methods: SOAPnuke was used to process the raw data, with reads discarded if the reads contained adapters or uncalled bases, had a mean Phred below 15, or lacked an exact constant-primer or identifier match. High-quality paired reads were merged using COPE v1.2.5, and each unique nucleotide sequence was defined as a clonotype. MiTCR v1.1 was used to align the clonotypes against IMGT TRBV, TRBD and TRBJ reference segments. Analysis was restricted to V-J combinations with a frequency above 0.0001, which covered over 98% of repertoires. A TCS score was defined as the ratio of F50 (clonal expansion) to E x V (chaos), with BLOSUM62-based TCRdist applied between CDR3 peptides within each V-J. Welch's t-statistics and random forest reduced 514 V-J features to 10 to 15, which were used in a naive Bayes classifier (R e1071). The similarity between thyroid and blood repertoires was quantified using the Morisita-Horn index. The public sequencing data were trimmed at Q25 with fastp and processed into clonotypes with MiXCR by TCRdb, which kept only in-frame beta chains. One record per CDR3 amino acid sequence lists the most common genes and DNA. The V and J calls reflect TCRdb's pipeline rather than the authors' work. This sample gives 750,000 to 950,000 distinct CDR3 sequences in total; approximately 40% of them show up just once. Around 9.3% of the sample lies in the top ten.

About this clonotype: Its recognized antigen is unknown. No much larger clone exists at a distance of one base, and base qualities are not known.

Stable Graves' hyperthyroidism was defined as the absence of progression to ophthalmopathy over 18 months of follow-up. Hyperthyroidism patients were aged 18 to 65 years and newly diagnosed, with disease duration of less than 2 months. Exclusion was applied to patients with uncontrolled infections, other autoimmune diseases, pregnancy or lactation. Diagnoses were based on clinical symptoms, serum thyroxine and TRAb, thyroid ultrasound and orbital computed tomography. PBMCs were separated from approximately 10 ml of fresh peripheral blood using Ficoll-Paque density gradient centrifugation. Total RNA was extracted using Trizol reagent, and RNA quality was assessed on an Agilent 2100 Bioanalyzer.

This receptor was obtained from a man in his late teens or twenties with Graves' hyperthyroidism. Here the chain combines TRBV5-1 and TRBJ2-7; the D call is tentative, TRBD1 or TRBD2, as each matches 5 bases. The sample consisted of blood. The CDR3 region has the sequence CASSSGADAYEQYF. The nucleotides are TGCGCCAGCAGCTCCGGGGCCGACGCCTACGAGCAGTACTTC.